This T cell receptor (beta chain) was found in a study of blood T cell repertoires in COVID-19. Participants came from about 24 US areas, aged about 18 to 89 years. Participant-given clinical history determined each cohort assignment. For recovered donors of Cohort 3, there were two negative PCRs, clearance, or symptom resolution. The germline gives CDR1 SGHTA, CDR2 FQGNSA. The CDR3 runs to 14 residues. Trimming pared 4 bases from V and 0 bases from J, leaving 9 bases between. Assay used: immunoSEQ multiplex PCR; TCRdb lists only in-frame clones, some missing. The sample holds roughly 300,000 clones; 86% are singletons and the top ten take over 3.5%.

The chain employs TRBV7-2 and TRBJ1-1, with D perhaps matching TRBD1 (6 bases). The sequenced material came from PBMCs or T cells enriched from blood (not recorded which). The source is a young man who had recovered from COVID-19. Written as DNA, the CDR3 is TGTGCCAGCAGCTGGGGACACTTGAACACTGAAGCTTTCTTT. Its protein is CASSWGHLNTEAFF.